This T cell receptor beta chain was captured in a study of cytomegalovirus exposure and HLA in healthy donors. Looking at the study overall: Falling in the Caucasian-associated ancestry cluster were about four fifths of 300 to 500 genotyped donors.

This CDR3 has 15 amino acids. V gave up 4 bases and J gave up 1 base, with 12 bases separating them. CDR1 is SGHDT and CDR2 is YYEEEE in the germline V gene. The PCR had 60 Vbeta and 13 Jbeta primers. Only in-frame clones appear in the TCRdb table, and some are missing; sequencing was by immunoSEQ multiplex PCR. The repertoire includes roughly 160,000 clones, approximately 71% of them detected once, and approximately 5.1% sits in the top ten. With respect to this clone: Its cognate antigen is unknown.

Broader study findings: Among TCR beta chains, those listed as cytomegalovirus-associated numbered about 160. It was in a later analysis that TCR association rates were seen to vary by HLA locus, highest for DRB1 and lowest for HLA-C.

The sequencing sample was made of PBMCs. The receptor comes from a woman aged 18-29 years in good health and CMV-seropositive. The chain is built from TRBV5-6 and TRBJ2-1; D might be TRBD2 (6 bases). In DNA form, the CDR3 reads TGTGCCAGCAGCCTTGGCGGGGTTTCCTACAATGAGCAGTTCTTC. It yields the protein CASSLGGVSYNEQFF.